One sample yielded the 26 T cell receptor beta chains listed below, sequenced in a study of memory CD4+ T cells and cytomegalovirus serostatus. TCRdb keeps only in-frame clones here, not all; method: immunoSEQ multiplex PCR. The sample holds tens of thousands of clones; approximately 78% are singletons and the top ten take 0.77%. The sort gate was single viable CD3+CD4+CD8-CD45RO+ cells for memory CD4+ T cells. Material for sequencing was memory CD4+ T cells from blood. The receptors here all came from an adult in good health and CMV-seronegative.

The chain employs TRBV30 and TRBJ2-5; 12 bases line up with TRBD1. The CDR3 has 14 residues. Trimming took 8 bases from V and 11 from J; bases not matched to a gene: 15. Germline V gives CDR1 GTSNPN, CDR2 SVGIG (reference sequence). CDR3 DNA sequence: TGTGCCGCGAATCCGGGACAGGGGGCCGGGGAGCAGTACTTC. Protein sequence: CAANPGQGAGEQYF.

Only a few counts were recorded for this clone. The DNA for the CDR3 is TGTGCCAGCAGTTATCAGCCCTTACCGGGAGAGACCCAGTACTTC. The encoded protein is CASSYQPLPGETQYF. This sequence joins TRBV6-5 and TRBJ2-5; D not resolved. The CDR3 consists of 15 residues. V lost 3 bases and J lost 4, with 15 bases in between. Germline values: CDR1 MNHEY, CDR2 SVGAGI.

The CDR3 nucleotides read TGTGCCAGCAGTTCTACCCAACTCGGGTATTATGGCTACACCTTC. Amino acids: CASSSTQLGYYGYTF. The chain uses TRBV28 and TRBJ1-2; D gene unclear. V was trimmed by 4 bases and J by 5 bases, leaving 17 bases between them. CDR3 length equals 15 residues. From germline, CDR1 is MDHEN and CDR2 SYDVKM.

The gene calls are TRBV11-2 and TRBJ1-1; D not resolved. V dropped 0 bases and J dropped 1 base, with 3 bases sitting between them. Germline V gene sequence: CDR1 SGHAT, CDR2 FQNNGV. This CDR3 comprises 13 residues. For the CDR3, the DNA is TGTGCCAGCAGCTTAGATCGGAACACTGAAGCTTTCTTT. Its protein is CASSLDRNTEAFF. Based on the CDR3 plus reference TRBV11-2 and TRBJ1-1, the full variable domain is EAGVAQSPRYKIIEKRQSVAFWCNPISGHATLYWYQQILGQGPKLLIQFQNNGVVDDSQLPKDRFSAERLKGVDSTLKIQPAKLEDSAVYLCASSLDRNTEAFFGQGTRLTVV.

The DNA of the CDR3 is TGTGCCAGCAGCGTACTGTCTGGACCGACCACTGAAGCTTTCTTT. It translates to CASSVLSGPTTEAFF. This rearrangement joins TRBV5-4 to TRBJ1-1; D gene uncertain. Germline values: CDR1 SGHNT, CDR2 YYREEE (reference sequence). Trimming left V 4 bases short and J 4 bases short, with 17 bases between. CDR3 length: 15 amino acids.

This chain joins TRBV28 and TRBJ1-5; D is undetermined. V lost 7 bases and J 5 bases, leaving 15 bases between the germline ends. The CDR3 sequence is 14 residues long. Germline V gene data show CDR1 as MDHEN and CDR2 as SYDVKM. The CDR3 DNA sequence: TGTGCCAGCACTAGGACCTATCGGGATCAGCCCCAGCATTTT. This encodes CASTRTYRDQPQHF.

The chain joins TRBV7-9 to TRBJ1-4; D remains ambiguous. The V end lost 1 base, the J end lost 8 bases, and 5 bases lay between the germline ends. CDR1 and CDR2 from the germline V gene are SEHNR and FQNEAQ (reference sequence). The CDR3 has 12 amino acids. CDR3 residues: CASSLGWEKLFF. The CDR3 DNA sequence: TGTGCCAGCAGCTTAGGTTGGGAAAAACTGTTTTTT.

In its sample, this clone was seen a few times. The rearrangement joins TRBV5-1 to TRBJ1-2, with D tentatively TRBD1 (6 bases). This CDR3 comprises 14 residues. Between the trimmed V and J ends, which lost 10 bases and 0 bases, there was a span of 16 bases. Looked up from germline, CDR1 is SGHRS and CDR2 is YFSETQ. CDR3 residues: CASNRDTSNYGYTF. The CDR3 region has the DNA TGCGCCTCGAACCGGGACACTTCTAACTATGGCTACACCTTC.

This rearrangement joins TRBV7-9 to TRBJ1-2, with D tentatively TRBD1 (6 bases). This CDR3 is 16 amino acids long. V dropped 5 bases and J dropped 2 bases, with 18 bases sitting between them. CDR1 SEHNR and CDR2 FQNEAQ come from the germline V gene (reference sequence). This CDR3 is CASSPRGDTQNYGYTF. In DNA, the CDR3 is TGTGCCAGCAGCCCAAGGGGGGACACCCAGAACTATGGCTACACCTTC.

The V and J genes are TRBV9 and TRBJ2-1; D possibly corresponds to TRBD1 (7 bases). CDR3 length equals 17 residues. CDR1 and CDR2 (germline): SGDLS, YYNGEE. Trimming shortened V by 3 bases and J by 2 bases, and 18 bases separated the two germline ends. CDR3 nucleotide sequence: TGTGCCAGCAGCGGACGACAGGGAGGTCGGACCTACAATGAGCAGTTCTTC. Translating it yields CASSGRQGGRTYNEQFF.

CDR3 in DNA: TGTGCCAGCAGTCGCACCGCATTATCGAGCAATCAGCCCCAGCATTTT. Translated: CASSRTALSSNQPQHF. The chain uses TRBV27 and TRBJ1-5; D not certain. The CDR3 is made up of 16 amino acids. Trimming stripped 5 bases from V and 1 base from J, with 15 bases between. The germline V gene has CDR1 MNHEY and CDR2 SMNVEV (reference sequence).

The gene calls are TRBV5-1 and TRBJ1-2; no clear D. The CDR3 extends over 14 amino acids. V was pared by 0 bases and J by 8 bases, with 14 bases between. CDR1 and CDR2 (germline): SGHRS, YFSETQ. The CDR3 region is CASSLAQTVGGYTF. The CDR3 DNA is TGCGCCAGCAGCTTGGCCCAGACGGTTGGGGGCTACACCTTC.

This rearrangement joins TRBV15 to TRBJ2-1; tentative D call: TRBD1 (5 bases). CDR3 length: 18 amino acids. Looked up from germline, CDR1 is LNHNV and CDR2 is YYDKDF (reference sequence). V lost 0 bases to trimming and J lost 3 bases, with 18 bases between them. Here the CDR3 reads CATSRDKGVWTGYNEQFF. The CDR3 coding sequence is TGTGCCACCAGCAGAGATAAAGGGGTTTGGACCGGCTACAATGAGCAGTTCTTC.

The sample holds one count of this clone. The gene calls are TRBV6-1 and TRBJ1-3; D gene uncertain. Germline lookup yields CDR1 MNHNS and CDR2 SASEGT. The CDR3 runs to 15 residues. Trimming stripped 6 bases from V and 0 bases from J, with 12 bases between. The CDR3 region is CASSLSRASGNTIYF. The CDR3 DNA reads as TGTGCCAGCAGCCTCTCCCGGGCCTCTGGAAACACCATATATTTT.

The chain uses TRBV14 and TRBJ1-1; 10 positions match TRBD1. The CDR3 totals 15 residues. From germline, CDR1 is SGHDN and CDR2 FVKESK. V shed 1 base, J shed 1 base, and the junction held 0 bases outside the gene matches. In DNA form, the CDR3 reads TGTGCCAGCAGCCAAGGGACAGGGGGGAACACTGAAGCTTTCTTT. Protein product: CASSQGTGGNTEAFF.

J is TRBJ2-1 and V is TRBV19, with 10 bases identical to TRBD1. The CDR3 contains 16 residues. The V gene's germline CDR1 is LNHDA and CDR2 SQIVND (reference sequence). Trimming removed 4 bases from V and 7 bases from J; junction bases left unmatched: 10. The CDR3 nucleotides read TGTGCCAGTAGTAAAGGGACAGGGGTGGGTGGGAATGAGCAGTTCTTC. It is translated as CASSKGTGVGGNEQFF.

The chain couples TRBV5-1 to TRBJ1-1; D is ambiguous. Trimming removed 0 bases from V and 1 base from J, with 7 bases in between. This CDR3 is 14 amino acids long. Germline V gives CDR1 SGHRS, CDR2 YFSETQ. CDR3 loop: CASSLAGGNTEAFF. In DNA form, the CDR3 reads TGCGCCAGCAGCTTGGCAGGTGGGAACACTGAAGCTTTCTTT.

CDR3 nucleotides: TGTGCCAGTTCAAGAACCGGGGACAACTACGAGCAGTACTTC. Translation: CASSRTGDNYEQYF. V is TRBV19 and J is TRBJ2-7; D perhaps matches TRBD1 (6 bases). CDR1 LNHDA and CDR2 SQIVND come from the germline V gene (reference sequence). V was clipped by 8 bases and J by 3 bases, with 17 bases between them. The length of the CDR3 is 14 residues. Using reference TRBV19 and TRBJ2-7 for the parts outside the CDR3, the full variable domain is DGGITQSPKYLFRKEGQNVTLSCEQNLNHDAMYWYRQDPGQGLRLIYYSQIVNDFQKGDIAEGYSVSREKKESFPLTVTSAQKNPTAFYLCASSRTGDNYEQYFGPGTRLTVT.

The genes are TRBV12-5 and TRBJ1-6, with 7 bases aligning to TRBD1. This CDR3 has 15 residues. Germline V gives CDR1 LGHNT, CDR2 FRNRAP. After removal of 5 bases from V and 9 bases from J, the junction contained 10 bases not matched to a gene. The CDR3 DNA sequence: TGTGCTAGTGGTGCCTCAGGGGGAAAAGGTTCACCCCTCCACTTT. It is translated as CASGASGGKGSPLHF.

The chain has TRBV7-2 and TRBJ2-1; a weak D match, TRBD2 (5 bases). This CDR3 contains 15 residues. Trimming cost V 0 bases and J 3 bases, with 9 bases left between them. Germline CDR1 reads SGHTA; CDR2 reads FQGNSA. The CDR3 here is CASSLAHGLYNEQFF. The CDR3 DNA sequence: TGTGCCAGCAGCTTAGCGCACGGACTCTACAATGAGCAGTTCTTC.

This chain uses TRBV30 with TRBJ2-3; 9 bases line up with TRBD1. Germline trimming cut 1 base from V and 1 base from J; bases unmatched to any gene: 6. CDR1 GTSNPN and CDR2 SVGIG come from the germline V gene (reference sequence). The length of the CDR3 is 16 residues. The CDR3 DNA follows: TGTGCCTGGAGTGGGGCGACAGGGGGACGCACAGATACGCAGTATTTT. It translates to CAWSGATGGRTDTQYF.

The rearrangement links TRBV7-9 to TRBJ1-1; D is unresolved. V lost 2 bases to trimming and J lost 1 base, with 8 bases between them. CDR1 is SEHNR, CDR2 FQNEAQ, per germline (reference sequence). The CDR3 has 14 amino acids. The CDR3 nucleotides are TGTGCCAGCAGCTTATCTCACGCGAACACTGAAGCTTTCTTT. Protein: CASSLSHANTEAFF.

This chain joins TRBV9 and TRBJ1-3; D is uncertain. Germline CDR1 and CDR2: SGDLS and YYNGEE. The V end lost 6 bases, the J end lost 2 bases, and 15 bases lay between the germline ends. There are 15 residues in the CDR3. CDR3 DNA sequence: TGTGCCAGCACTCTCCACGGCATCCCTGGAAACACCATATATTTT. It codes for CASTLHGIPGNTIYF.

The chain carries TRBV5-6 and TRBJ1-6; 9 nucleotides line up with TRBD1. The CDR3 length is 16 residues. Per the germline V gene, CDR1 is SGHDT and CDR2 is YYEEEE. The junction had 8 bases not matched to a gene; V was cut back by 2 bases and J by 8 bases. CDR3 protein: CASSFGTGRNDSPLHF. The CDR3 bases are TGTGCCAGCAGCTTTGGGACAGGGAGAAATGATTCACCCCTCCACTTT.

The V and J genes are TRBV5-6 and TRBJ2-1; 7 bases are shared with TRBD1. Germline CDR1 is SGHDT and CDR2 is YYEEEE. Losses at the gene ends were 6 bases for V and 7 bases for J; bases not matched to a gene: 13. There are 15 residues in the CDR3. The CDR3 spells CASTTGYRGNNEQFF. The CDR3 DNA sequence: TGTGCCAGCACGACGGGGTACAGGGGAAATAATGAGCAGTTCTTC.

The chain uses TRBV7-9 and TRBJ2-3; either TRBD1 or TRBD2 may fit D (5 bases each). CDR1 is SEHNR, CDR2 FQNEAQ, per germline (reference sequence). Trimming took 7 bases from V and 4 from J, leaving 12 bases between them. This CDR3 spans 13 amino acids. CDR3 coding DNA: TGTGCCAGCATCGAAGGGGAGTCAGATACGCAGTATTTT. Protein sequence: CASIEGESDTQYF.